The 6 T cell receptor beta chains below were found in one sample sequenced in a study of T-cell memory formation after mild COVID-19. Via MiXCR, TCRdb re-called the 5' RACE reads, giving one row per CDR3 protein. The table has 380,000 or so distinct CDR3 sequences, roughly 14% seen once. The specimen sequenced was PBMCs or a T cell subset sorted from them (not recorded which). The receptors stem from a young man who had mild COVID-19 (a few samples of this study predate the infection). Cell type and time point are not known.

This clonotype was detected only a few times. This chain uses TRBV20-1 with TRBJ2-4; 7 bases align to TRBD2. Germline values: CDR1 DFQATT, CDR2 SNEGSKA (reference sequence). CDR3 length equals 13 residues. Losses at the gene ends were 0 bases for V and 10 bases for J; bases not matched to a gene: 6. In DNA form, the CDR3 reads TGCAGTGCTAGAGATACGGGGACTACGATTCAGTACTTC. Translation gives CSARDTGTTIQYF.

Only a few counts were recorded for this clonotype. Written as DNA, the CDR3 is TGTGCCAGCAGTTACGGACACAGGGAAGGCAAAAACATTCAGTACTTC. Its protein product is CASSYGHREGKNIQYF. The rearrangement links TRBV6-6 to TRBJ2-4; D is perhaps TRBD1 (6 bases). This CDR3 comprises 16 residues. CDR1 and CDR2 (germline): MNHNY, SVGAGI (reference sequence). The V end was cut by 2 bases, the J end by 3 bases, with 14 bases between.

There are many counts of this clonotype. The chain couples TRBV4-2 to TRBJ1-1; tentative D call: TRBD1 (5 bases). CDR1 LGHNA and CDR2 YNFKEQ come from the germline V gene. The CDR3 runs to 15 residues. Trimming pared 0 bases from V and 2 bases from J, leaving 10 bases between. Here the CDR3 reads CASSQDGGENTEAFF. Written as DNA, the CDR3 is TGTGCCAGCAGCCAAGATGGGGGAGAAAACACTGAAGCTTTCTTT.

This clonotype was detected many times. The chain employs TRBV5-1 and TRBJ1-5; D is possibly TRBD1 (6 bases). The V gene's germline CDR1 is SGHRS and CDR2 YFSETQ. This CDR3 has 16 residues. Trimming took off 1 base at V and 3 bases at J, with 14 bases between the two ends. The CDR3 is CASSLSAGAVNQPQHF. The CDR3 bases are TGCGCCAGCAGCTTGTCGGCAGGGGCCGTCAATCAGCCCCAGCATTTT. Drawing the rest from reference TRBV5-1 and TRBJ1-5, the complete variable domain is KAGVTQTPRYLIKTRGQQVTLSCSPISGHRSVSWYQQTPGQGLQFLFEYFSETQRNKGNFPGRFSGRQFSNSRSEMNVSTLELGDSALYLCASSLSAGAVNQPQHFGDGTRLSIL.

Only a few counts were recorded for this clonotype. The chain recombines TRBV20-1 with TRBJ2-1; 8 bases match TRBD1. The CDR3 has 13 residues. V shed 6 bases, J shed 6 bases, and the junction held 7 bases outside the gene matches. Germline CDR1 is DFQATT and CDR2 is SNEGSKA (reference sequence). The DNA for the CDR3 is TGCAGTGCATTCAGGGGGCCAGGCAATGAGCAGTTCTTC. It yields the protein CSAFRGPGNEQFF.

This rearrangement joins TRBV3-1 to TRBJ2-5; a possible D gene is TRBD1 (5 bases). V lost 0 bases, J lost 1 base, and 12 bases lay in between. CDR1 and CDR2 (germline): LGHDT, YNNKEL (reference sequence). CDR3 length: 16 amino acids. The CDR3 nucleotides are TGTGCCAGCAGCCAAGACCAGGGTGGTCTCCAAGAGACCCAGTACTTC. It codes for CASSQDQGGLQETQYF.